A single sample gave rise to the 18 T cell receptor beta chains below, sequenced in a study of blood T cell repertoires in COVID-19. This table comes from immunoSEQ multiplex PCR, and its TCRdb copy is limited to in-frame clones, with some not included. The sample includes tens of thousands of clones, around three quarters of them seen just once. The sample consisted of peripheral blood. Source of these receptors: a woman aged 70-85 years with acute or convalescent COVID-19.

The chain is built from TRBV7-2 and TRBJ1-1; no firm D call. V was shortened by 4 bases and J by 5 bases, with 14 bases between the two germline ends. The CDR3 sequence is 14 residues long. Germline-derived CDR1 and CDR2 are SGHTA and FQGNSA. In DNA form, the CDR3 reads TGTGCCAGCAGCTCCGCAGCGGGAAGAACTGAAGCTTTCTTT. It translates to CASSSAAGRTEAFF.

This clone was counted a single time. The chain has TRBV2 and TRBJ1-1; TRBD1 is a possible D gene (6 bases). This CDR3 contains 16 residues. V was trimmed by 6 bases and J by 2 bases, leaving 19 bases between them. The germline gives CDR1 SNHLY, CDR2 FYNNEI. The CDR3 spells CASRTYDTGRNTEAFF. The CDR3 coding sequence is TGTGCCAGCAGGACATACGACACAGGGCGTAACACTGAAGCTTTCTTT.

The V call is TRBV29-1, the J call TRBJ2-3, with 10 bases matching TRBD1. Germline V gives CDR1 SQVTM, CDR2 ANQGSEA. V was pared by 7 bases and J by 3 bases, with 4 bases of the junction left unmatched. This CDR3 has 13 residues. The DNA of the CDR3 is TGCAGCGCACCGGGACAGGGGACAGATACGCAGTATTTT. It specifies CSAPGQGTDTQYF.

V and J are TRBV24-1 and TRBJ2-7, with D perhaps matching TRBD1 (5 bases). Trimming removed 9 bases at V and 2 bases at J, with 13 bases between. The germline gives CDR1 KGHDR, CDR2 SFDVKD. This CDR3 contains 13 residues. The CDR3 loop reads CATGAGWAYEQYF. The DNA for the CDR3 is TGTGCCACCGGGGCAGGGTGGGCCTACGAGCAGTACTTC.

CDR3 bases: TGTGCCAGCAGCGTAGCTACCGGCACTGAAGCTTTCTTT. Protein: CASSVATGTEAFF. The rearrangement links TRBV9 to TRBJ1-1, with D unclear. Trimming cost V 0 bases and J 4 bases, with 7 bases left between them. CDR3 size: 13 residues. In germline, CDR1 is SGDLS, CDR2 YYNGEE.

The chain carries TRBV12-3 or TRBV12-4 and TRBJ2-2; D is uncertain. V lost 6 bases and J 6 bases, leaving 2 bases between the germline ends. CDR3 length equals 10 residues. CDR3 sequence reads: CASSSGELFF. As DNA, the CDR3 is TGTGCCAGCAGCTCCGGGGAGCTGTTTTTT.

V and J are TRBV11-3 and TRBJ2-1, with TRBD2 identical over 7 bases. The CDR3 has 17 residues. Losses at the gene ends were 0 bases for V and 1 base for J; bases not matched to a gene: 6. Germline CDR1 SGHNT, CDR2 YENEEA. CDR3 sequence (DNA): TGTGCCAGCAGCTTAGAAGGCTCTAGCGGTTCCTACAATGAGCAGTTCTTC. Its protein is CASSLEGSSGSYNEQFF.

The V gene is TRBV11-3, the J gene TRBJ2-5; 13 positions agree with TRBD2. The CDR3 has 19 amino acids. Germline values: CDR1 SGHNT, CDR2 YENEEA. Unmatched junction bases numbered 17, after V lost 1 base and J lost 9 bases. The CDR3 spells CASSLGRLAGGRSGESQYF. In nucleotides, the CDR3 is TGTGCCAGCAGCTTAGGACGACTAGCGGGGGGCCGGAGCGGGGAGTCCCAGTACTTC.

CDR3 DNA: TGTGCCAGCACCGGCGGGGGGCTCGGTACTGAAGCTTTCTTT. This gives the protein CASTGGGLGTEAFF. The V and J genes are TRBV6-6 and TRBJ1-1; D is perhaps TRBD1 (6 bases). V lost 7 bases and J lost 5, with 17 bases in between. CDR3 length: 14 residues. Germline V gives CDR1 MNHNY, CDR2 SVGAGI (reference sequence).

V usage is TRBV6-5 and J usage is TRBJ2-3; a weak D match, TRBD1 (6 bases). The V gene's germline CDR1 is MNHEY and CDR2 SVGAGI. The CDR3 runs to 13 residues. Between the trimmed V and J ends, which lost 7 bases and 4 bases, there was a span of 12 bases. In nucleotides, the CDR3 is TGTGCCAGCAAACAAACAGGGTCAGATACGCAGTATTTT. As protein: CASKQTGSDTQYF.

This rearrangement joins TRBV3-1 (or the pseudogene TRBV3-2) to TRBJ1-1, with 9 bases that match TRBD1. With V trimmed by 7 bases and J by 5 bases, 8 bases remained unmatched. This CDR3 is built from 14 residues. In germline, CDR1 is LGHDT, CDR2 YNNKEL (reference sequence). The CDR3, as DNA: TGTGCCAGCAAAGGGACAGGGCAAAGGACTGAAGCTTTCTTT. It codes for CASKGTGQRTEAFF.

In its sample, this clone was seen once. The chain combines TRBV5-6 with TRBJ1-2, with 7 bases matching TRBD1. Germline V gives CDR1 SGHDT, CDR2 YYEEEE. Germline trimming cut 4 bases from V and 6 bases from J; bases unmatched to any gene: 15. The CDR3 spans 16 residues. The CDR3 bases are TGTGCCAGCAGCCCTGGACAGACAGGGTTGGACAATGGCTACACCTTC. It encodes CASSPGQTGLDNGYTF. Full variable domain (outside the CDR3, taken from reference TRBV5-6 and TRBJ1-2): DAGVTQSPTHLIKTRGQQVTLRCSPKSGHDTVSWYQQALGQGPQFIFQYYEEEERQRGNFPDRFSGHQFPNYSSELNVNALLLGDSALYLCASSPGQTGLDNGYTFGSGTRLTVV.

The rearrangement joins TRBV27 to TRBJ1-5; 7 nucleotides agree with TRBD1. V lost 5 bases to trimming and J lost 7 bases; unmatched junction nucleotides: 5. From germline, CDR1 is MNHEY and CDR2 SMNVEV (reference sequence). This CDR3 contains 13 residues. The CDR3 loop reads CASSMTGRQPQHF. The CDR3 DNA reads as TGTGCCAGCAGTATGACAGGGCGACAGCCCCAGCATTTT.

This chain connects TRBV6-6 to TRBJ2-7, with TRBD1 identical over 9 bases. Germline lookup yields CDR1 MNHNY and CDR2 SVGAGI (reference sequence). This CDR3 comprises 16 residues. The V segment lost 2 bases and the J segment 2 bases; nucleotides outside the gene matches: 7. In DNA, the CDR3 is TGTGCCAGCAGTTACCAAGCTAGGACAGGGGCCTACGAGCAGTACTTC. Translated: CASSYQARTGAYEQYF.

This rearrangement joins TRBV24-1 to TRBJ1-5, with 11 bases aligning to TRBD1. Germline V CDR1 and CDR2: KGHDR, SFDVKD. J gave up 7 bases and V 3 bases, and 7 bases lay outside the gene matches. The CDR3 covers 16 residues. In DNA form, the CDR3 reads TGTGCCACCAGTGATGGGACAGGGGGAAAGAGGCAGCCCCAGCATTTT. The encoded protein is CATSDGTGGKRQPQHF.

The rearrangement links TRBV18 to TRBJ1-3, with D possibly TRBD1 on 5 matching bases. This CDR3 spans 15 amino acids. CDR1 KGHSH and CDR2 LQKENI come from the germline V gene. Trimming removed 2 bases from V and 0 bases from J, with 8 bases in between. This CDR3 reads CASSPVDSSGNTIYF. For the CDR3, the DNA is TGTGCCAGCTCACCAGTCGACAGCTCTGGAAACACCATATATTTT.

This chain uses TRBV19 with TRBJ1-1, with D possibly TRBD1 on 6 matching bases. This CDR3 comprises 13 residues. Between the trimmed V and J ends, which lost 7 bases and 4 bases, there was a span of 13 bases. Germline V gene lookup returns CDR1 LNHDA and CDR2 SQIVND (reference sequence). The DNA of the CDR3 is TGTGCCAGTACGCGGGGGCTTGGCACTGAAGCTTTCTTT. Translating it yields CASTRGLGTEAFF.

The rearrangement uses TRBV27 and TRBJ1-1; 10 bases map to TRBD1. Germline lookup yields CDR1 MNHEY and CDR2 SMNVEV (reference sequence). The CDR3 loop spans 15 amino acids. Trimming at V came to 5 bases and at J to 5 bases, leaving 8 bases not matched to a gene. CDR3 nucleotides: TGTGCCAGCAGTCCCGACAGGGGGCGAGTAACTGAAGCTTTCTTT. This encodes CASSPDRGRVTEAFF.